This TCR beta chain was observed in a study of CD8 T cell repertoires and HIV-1 epitope variants. Overall study context: Controls were a CMV, EBV and flu pool, Ebola AY9, and no peptide.

This clone is labeled medium-sized. Its antigen is currently unknown. Clones were sequenced by immunoSEQ multiplex PCR, and TCRdb holds only the in-frame ones, with some missing. The repertoire has several thousand clones, about 70% of them found once; the top ten carry 35% to 45%. CDR1 and CDR2 (germline): MNHEY, SVGAGI. CDR3 length: 14 residues. V was cut by 1 base and J by 0 bases, with 6 bases left in between. The receptor was derived from a male donor with HIV. Material for sequencing was cultured CD8+ T cells derived from PBMCs. The chain is built from TRBV6-5 and TRBJ1-1; D is unclear. The CDR3 bases are TGTGCCAGCAGTTACTTGGATATGAACACTGAAGCTTTCTTT. It encodes CASSYLDMNTEAFF.